Shown below are 15 T cell receptor beta chains from a single sample sequenced in a study of breast tumors, draining lymph nodes, adjacent tissues. MiXCR, run by TCRdb on the multiplex PCR reads, gives a single entry per CDR3 protein. The sample yields 150,000 or so distinct CDR3 sequences, about 33% seen once. The lymph nodes were axillary draining lymph nodes from breast cancer patients. Sequencing was done on a sample of axillary lymph node tissue. The receptors were gathered from a female donor with breast cancer. Some clones in this sample may be carry-over from other donors' samples.

This clonotype was observed many times. The gene calls are TRBV24-1 and TRBJ2-5, with no clear D. Germline loops: CDR1 KGHDR, CDR2 SFDVKD. The CDR3 is 15 amino acids. V was pared by 9 bases and J by 2 bases, with 18 bases between. The CDR3 DNA reads TGTGCCACCGCGAAATCGGGTAGTGGACAAGAGACCCAGTACTTC. This sequence encodes CATAKSGSGQETQYF.

A few counts support this clonotype. A much bigger clone sits one base away, suggesting this may be a read error. The CDR3 DNA is TGTGCCAGTAGTGGAGGGACTAGCGGGGGTGTCTACAATGAGCAGTCCTTC. Amino acid sequence: CASSGGTSGGVYNEQSF. The rearrangement uses TRBV19 and TRBJ2-1; 14 bases align to TRBD2. CDR3 length equals 17 residues. From germline, CDR1 is LNHDA and CDR2 SQIVND (reference sequence).

To note about this clonotype: One base away lies a much larger clone, so this may be a sequencing read error. The gene calls are TRBV28 and TRBJ2-3; D is perhaps TRBD1 (6 bases). Per germline, CDR1 MDHEN and CDR2 SYDVKM. The CDR3 runs 14 residues. Between the trimmed V and J ends, which lost 6 bases and 2 bases, there was a span of 12 bases. In DNA, the CDR3 is TGTGCCAGCAGGACAGGCTTCTTCACAGATACGCAGTATTTT. Translation: CASRTGFFTDTQYF.

This clonotype appeared a few times. The junction shows a germline mismatch at one end, possibly a read error. J is TRBJ2-1 and V is TRBV7-9; 7 nucleotides match TRBD1. The germline V gene encodes CDR1 SEHNR and CDR2 FQNEAQ (reference sequence). This CDR3 has 17 residues. The CDR3 nucleotides are TGTGCCAGCAGCTTAATGAGGGGACAGCAAAGAGGGAATCAGCAGCTCTTC. This gives the protein CASSLMRGQQRGNQQLF.

J is TRBJ2-5 and V is TRBV11-2; unclear D gene. Germline V gene lookup returns CDR1 SGHAT and CDR2 FQNNGV. Trimming removed 4 bases from V and 0 bases from J, with 6 bases in between. The CDR3 is 13 residues long. The DNA for the CDR3 is TGTGCCAGCAGCTACCGGGACCAAGAGACCCAGTACTTC. It specifies CASSYRDQETQYF.

The chain combines TRBV7-3 with TRBJ2-7, with 9 bases fitting TRBD1. The V gene's germline CDR1 is SGHTA and CDR2 FQGTGA. After removal of 5 bases from V and 3 bases from J, the junction contained 8 bases not matched to a gene. The CDR3 runs to 15 residues. Here the CDR3 DNA reads TGTGCCAGCAGCCCCTCCGGGACAGGGCTCTACGAGCAGTACTTC. Protein: CASSPSGTGLYEQYF.

Note on this clonotype: A much larger clone lies one base from this, so it may be a read error. This chain links TRBV28 with TRBJ2-7, with D perhaps assigned TRBD1 or TRBD2 (5 bases each). The CDR3 sequence is 13 residues long. Germline V gene lookup returns CDR1 MDHEN and CDR2 SYDVKM. The CDR3 is CASSPQGVYKQYF. CDR3 DNA sequence: TGTGCCAGCAGCCCCCAGGGAGTCTACAAGCAGTACTTC.

This clonotype was detected a few times. This chain links TRBV7-2 with TRBJ1-1; the D is unclear. CDR3 length: 14 residues. Germline V lookup: CDR1 SGHTA, CDR2 FQGNSA. Between the trimmed V and J ends, which lost 1 base and 0 bases, there was a span of 6 bases. The CDR3 protein is CASSLVRLNTEAFF. CDR3 DNA: TGTGCCAGCAGCTTAGTACGGTTGAACACTGAAGCTTTCTTT. Variable domain in full (rest from reference TRBV7-2 and TRBJ1-1): GAGVSQSPSNKVTEKGKDVELRCDPISGHTALYWYRQSLGQGLEFLIYFQGNSAPDKSGLPSDRFSAERTGGSVSTLTIQRTQQEDSAVYLCASSLVRLNTEAFFGQGTRLTVV.

This clonotype has at least ten counts. V and J are TRBV5-6 and TRBJ2-7; TRBD1 matches at 7 bases. There are 13 residues in the CDR3. Unmatched junction bases numbered 9, after V lost 0 bases and J lost 12 bases. CDR1 is SGHDT, CDR2 YYEEEE, per germline. The CDR3 is CASSLGTTGTGYF. The CDR3 DNA reads as TGTGCCAGCAGCTTGGGGACGACAGGGACGGGGTACTTC.

This clonotype has a count of ten or more. The V and J genes are TRBV6-2 or TRBV6-3 and TRBJ2-3; tentative D call: TRBD2 (7 bases). CDR3 length equals 14 residues. Germline assignment: CDR1 MNHEY and CDR2 SVGEGT. Trimming cost V 7 bases and J 4 bases, with 15 bases left between them. In nucleotides, the CDR3 is TGTGCCAGCACCTTAGGGGGGGCGGCAGATACGCAGTATTTT. Amino acid sequence: CASTLGGAADTQYF.

This clonotype was found many times. The V and J genes are TRBV28 and TRBJ1-2; TRBD1 matches at 7 bases. Germline-derived CDR1 and CDR2 are MDHEN and SYDVKM. The CDR3 covers 15 residues. Trimming removed 5 bases from V and 8 bases from J; junction bases left unmatched: 14. CDR3: CASSLQSTGLMGYTF. In DNA, the CDR3 is TGTGCCAGCAGTCTACAATCGACAGGGTTGATGGGCTACACCTTC.

The chain employs TRBV7-2 and TRBJ2-3; D possibly corresponds to TRBD2 (6 bases). CDR1 is SGHTA and CDR2 is FQGNSA in the germline V gene. Deletions cut 1 base from V and 11 bases from J, with 19 bases between. The CDR3 totals 15 residues. CDR3 nucleotide sequence: TGTGCCAGCAGCTTAGATGGGACTGGCTACAATGAGCAGTATTTT. This codes for CASSLDGTGYNEQYF. Drawing the rest from reference TRBV7-2 and TRBJ2-3, the complete variable domain is GAGVSQSPSNKVTEKGKDVELRCDPISGHTALYWYRQSLGQGLEFLIYFQGNSAPDKSGLPSDRFSAERTGGSVSTLTIQRTQQEDSAVYLCASSLDGTGYNEQYFGPGTRLTVL.

This clonotype was picked up a small number of times. With a much larger clone just one base away, this may be a read error. The V call is TRBV19, the J call TRBJ2-3; 11 nucleotides agree with TRBD2. Germline CDR1 LNHDA, CDR2 SQIVND (reference sequence). CDR3 length: 16 amino acids. The CDR3 sequence is CASSIAGTSGTDTRYF. CDR3 coding DNA: TGTGCCAGTAGTATAGCTGGGACTAGCGGCACAGATACGCGGTATTTT.

This clonotype was counted at least ten times. V usage is TRBV4-1 and J usage is TRBJ2-1, with TRBD2 identical over 10 bases. This CDR3 spans 15 amino acids. The V and J ends lost 3 bases and 6 bases, in that order; junction bases with no gene match: 5. Germline V lookup: CDR1 MGHRA, CDR2 YSYEKL. CDR3 amino acids: CASSHGGLAANEQFF. The CDR3 DNA is TGCGCCAGCAGCCATGGCGGACTAGCGGCCAATGAGCAGTTCTTC.

This clonotype came up many times. The chain uses TRBV5-1 and TRBJ2-5, with D perhaps assigned TRBD1 or TRBD2 (6 bases each). The germline gives CDR1 SGHRS, CDR2 YFSETQ. CDR3 length: 15 residues. The V and J ends lost 4 bases and 1 base respectively, with 14 bases between them. The CDR3 DNA reads as TGCGCCAGCAGCCGGAGGGGGGAGATCCAAGAGACCCAGTACTTC. Translation gives CASSRRGEIQETQYF. The whole variable domain, remainder taken from reference TRBV5-1 and TRBJ2-5, is KAGVTQTPRYLIKTRGQQVTLSCSPISGHRSVSWYQQTPGQGLQFLFEYFSETQRNKGNFPGRFSGRQFSNSRSEMNVSTLELGDSALYLCASSRRGEIQETQYFGPGTRLLVL.